Listed here are 8 T cell receptor beta chains from one sample, sequenced in a study of blood T cell repertoires in COVID-19. Sequenced by immunoSEQ multiplex PCR; TCRdb stores in-frame clones only, minus some. The sample has around 140,000 clones; more than 75% are singletons. Sample: PBMCs or T cells enriched from blood (not recorded which). Every receptor here comes from a woman between 50 and 59 years old who had recovered from COVID-19.

V gene TRBV15 combines with J gene TRBJ1-2; no reliable D call. The CDR3 spans 15 residues. CDR1 LNHNV and CDR2 YYDKDF come from the germline V gene (reference sequence). V lost 8 bases and J lost 0, with 16 bases in between. The CDR3 loop reads CATYRRLVANYGYTF. The DNA of the CDR3 is TGTGCCACCTATCGTCGCCTCGTAGCTAACTATGGCTACACCTTC.

This clone has just a few counts. This chain joins TRBV7-9 and TRBJ2-3, with a weak D call TRBD2 (7 bases). This CDR3 has 18 residues. Per germline, CDR1 SEHNR and CDR2 FQNEAQ (reference sequence). The germline V and J ends were trimmed by 1 base and 6 bases, with 23 bases remaining between them. The CDR3 is CASSLGSGNRGAGDTQYF. CDR3 nucleotides: TGTGCCAGCAGCTTAGGATCGGGAAACCGGGGGGCCGGCGATACGCAGTATTTT.

The chain is built from TRBV27 and TRBJ2-1; TRBD1 agrees at 7 bases. CDR3 size: 16 residues. Germline CDR1 is MNHEY and CDR2 is SMNVEV (reference sequence). Trimming at V came to 4 bases and at J to 5 bases, leaving 11 bases not matched to a gene. Here the CDR3 DNA reads TGTGCCAGCAGTTCAAGACTACGACAGGGAAACAATGAGCAGTTCTTC. Translation gives CASSSRLRQGNNEQFF.

This clone appeared once. At the DNA level, this CDR3 is encoded by other sequences in the same sample as well. The V gene is TRBV5-4, the J gene TRBJ2-5, with 8 bases fitting TRBD1. Germline V gene sequence: CDR1 SGHNT, CDR2 YYREEE (reference sequence). Unmatched junction bases numbered 4, after V lost 1 base and J lost 5 bases. This CDR3 has 14 residues. In DNA, the CDR3 is TGTGCCAGCAGCTTGTCAGGGGGCCGGGAGACCCAGTACTTC. It specifies CASSLSGGRETQYF.

The sample holds a few counts of this clone. This chain connects TRBV5-1 to TRBJ1-2; no definite D call. V was trimmed by 2 bases and J by 10 bases, leaving 18 bases between them. This CDR3 spans 14 amino acids. The V gene's germline CDR1 is SGHRS and CDR2 YFSETQ. The CDR3 loop reads CASSFRAQNQAYTF. Here the CDR3 DNA reads TGCGCCAGCAGCTTCCGCGCCCAGAACCAGGCCTACACCTTC.

The chain is built from TRBV3-1 (or the pseudogene TRBV3-2) and TRBJ1-5; D possibly corresponds to TRBD1 (6 bases). CDR3 length: 14 residues. With 4 bases removed from V and 6 bases from J, the gap between germline ends came to 13 bases. In germline, CDR1 is LGHDT, CDR2 YNNKEL (reference sequence). CDR3 DNA: TGTGCCAGCAGCCGAGGGGGGGCGAGTCAGCCCCAGCATTTT. Protein: CASSRGGASQPQHF.

The chain recombines TRBV18 with TRBJ2-7; the match to TRBD1 covers 10 bases. V dropped 3 bases and J dropped 1; count of bases not matched to a gene: 6. Germline loops: CDR1 KGHSH, CDR2 LQKENI. The CDR3 runs to 16 residues. In DNA form, the CDR3 reads TGTGCCAGCTCACCGGGGACAGGGGCGGCGTCCTACGAGCAGTACTTC. This codes for CASSPGTGAASYEQYF.

This clone was counted between two and nine times. The chain links TRBV29-1 to TRBJ1-1; TRBD1 matches 8 bases. The CDR3 extends over 13 amino acids. The ends lost 4 bases at V and 8 bases at J; junction bases unmatched: 9. Germline values: CDR1 SQVTM, CDR2 ANQGSEA. The CDR3 DNA reads as TGCAGCGTTGTCATGATGGGACAGGACGAAGCTTTCTTT. It yields the protein CSVVMMGQDEAFF.